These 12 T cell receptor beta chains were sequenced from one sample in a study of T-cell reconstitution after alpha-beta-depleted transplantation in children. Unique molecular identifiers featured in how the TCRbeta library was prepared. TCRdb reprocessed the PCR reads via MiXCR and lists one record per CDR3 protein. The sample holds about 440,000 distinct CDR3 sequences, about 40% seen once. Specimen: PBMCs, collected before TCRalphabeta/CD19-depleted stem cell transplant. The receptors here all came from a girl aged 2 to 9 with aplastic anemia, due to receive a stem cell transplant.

The CDR3 loop is CASSQDRAYGYTF. For the CDR3, the DNA is TGCGCCAGCAGCCAAGACAGGGCCTATGGCTACACCTTC. This chain connects TRBV4-1 to TRBJ1-2, with D possibly matching TRBD1 (5 bases). V was clipped by 0 bases and J by 4 bases, with 6 bases between them. Germline loops: CDR1 MGHRA, CDR2 YSYEKL. CDR3 length: 13 amino acids.

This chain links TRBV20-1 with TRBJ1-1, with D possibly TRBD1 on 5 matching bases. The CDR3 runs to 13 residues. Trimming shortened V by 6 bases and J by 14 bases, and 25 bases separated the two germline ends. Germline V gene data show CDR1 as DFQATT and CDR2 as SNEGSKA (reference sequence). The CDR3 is CSAQSRGRNAAFF. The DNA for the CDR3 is TGCAGTGCCCAGAGTCGGGGACGGAATGCAGCGTTCTTT.

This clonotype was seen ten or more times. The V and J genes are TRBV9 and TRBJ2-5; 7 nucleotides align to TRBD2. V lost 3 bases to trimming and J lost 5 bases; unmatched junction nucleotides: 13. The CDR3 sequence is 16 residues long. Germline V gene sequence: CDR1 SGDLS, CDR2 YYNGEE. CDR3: CASSALEGGPLETQYF. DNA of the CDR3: TGTGCCAGCAGCGCCCTAGAGGGAGGGCCCCTTGAGACCCAGTACTTC.

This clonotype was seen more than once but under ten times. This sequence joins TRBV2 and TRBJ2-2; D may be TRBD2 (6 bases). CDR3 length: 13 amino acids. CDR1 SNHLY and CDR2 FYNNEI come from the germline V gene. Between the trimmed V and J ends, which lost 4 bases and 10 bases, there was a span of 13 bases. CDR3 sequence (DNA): TGTGCCAGCAGTGGGGGGGTCCCCCCGGAGCTGTTTTTT. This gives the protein CASSGGVPPELFF.

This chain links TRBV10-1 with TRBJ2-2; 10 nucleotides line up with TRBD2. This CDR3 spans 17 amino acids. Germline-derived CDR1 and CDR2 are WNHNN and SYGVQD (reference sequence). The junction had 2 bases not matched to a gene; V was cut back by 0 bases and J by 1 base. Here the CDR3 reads CASSESRLAGNTGELFF. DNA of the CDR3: TGCGCCAGCAGTGAGTCCAGACTAGCGGGGAACACCGGGGAGCTGTTTTTT.

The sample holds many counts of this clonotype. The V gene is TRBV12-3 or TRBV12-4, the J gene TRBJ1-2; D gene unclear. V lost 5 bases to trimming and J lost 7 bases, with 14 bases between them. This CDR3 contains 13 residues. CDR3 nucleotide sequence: TGTGCCAGCAGTCGGAACCTTGTCGCTGGCTACACCTTC. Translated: CASSRNLVAGYTF.

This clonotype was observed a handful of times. CDR3 bases: TGTGCCAGCAGCTGGGCTGGTAGGGCCGAACAAGAGACCCAGTACTTC. This translates into CASSWAGRAEQETQYF. V gene TRBV11-2 combines with J gene TRBJ2-5, with unresolved D. The germline V and J ends were trimmed by 4 bases and 2 bases, with 17 bases remaining between them. Germline CDR1 is SGHAT and CDR2 is FQNNGV. The CDR3 is 16 residues long. The whole variable domain, remainder taken from reference TRBV11-2 and TRBJ2-5, is EAGVAQSPRYKIIEKRQSVAFWCNPISGHATLYWYQQILGQGPKLLIQFQNNGVVDDSQLPKDRFSAERLKGVDSTLKIQPAKLEDSAVYLCASSWAGRAEQETQYFGPGTRLLVL.

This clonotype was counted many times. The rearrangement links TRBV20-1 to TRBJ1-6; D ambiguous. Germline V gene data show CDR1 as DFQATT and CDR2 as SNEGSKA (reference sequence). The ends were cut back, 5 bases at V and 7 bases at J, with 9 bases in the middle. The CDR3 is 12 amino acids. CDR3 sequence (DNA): TGCAGTGCTTCCAACACCAATTCACCCCTCCACTTT. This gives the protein CSASNTNSPLHF.

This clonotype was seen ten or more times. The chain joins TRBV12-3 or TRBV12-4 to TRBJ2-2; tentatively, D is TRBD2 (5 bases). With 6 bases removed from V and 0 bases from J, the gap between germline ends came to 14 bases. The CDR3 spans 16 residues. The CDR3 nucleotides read TGTGCCAGCAGCCCCAGGCGGGTCGCGAACACCGGGGAGCTGTTTTTT. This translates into CASSPRRVANTGELFF.

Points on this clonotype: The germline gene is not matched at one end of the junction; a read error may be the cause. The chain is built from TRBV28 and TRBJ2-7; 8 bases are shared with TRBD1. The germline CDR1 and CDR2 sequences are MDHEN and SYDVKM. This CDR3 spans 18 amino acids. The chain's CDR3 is CASSPSGTGNRRSHEQYF. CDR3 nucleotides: TGTGCCAGCAGCCCCTCCGGGACAGGTAATCGGCGCTCCCACGAGCAGTACTTC.

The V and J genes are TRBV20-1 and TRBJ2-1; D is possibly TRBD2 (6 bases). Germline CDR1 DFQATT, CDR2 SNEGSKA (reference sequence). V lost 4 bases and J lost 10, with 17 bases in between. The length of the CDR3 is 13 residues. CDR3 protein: CSATRLVRMEQFF. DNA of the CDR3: TGCAGTGCTACCCGACTAGTCAGGATGGAGCAGTTCTTC.

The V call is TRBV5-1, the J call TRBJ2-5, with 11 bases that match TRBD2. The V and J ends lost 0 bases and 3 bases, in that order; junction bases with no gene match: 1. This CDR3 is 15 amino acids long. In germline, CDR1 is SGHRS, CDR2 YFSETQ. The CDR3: CASSLVSGGEETQYF. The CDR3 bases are TGCGCCAGCAGCTTGGTTAGCGGGGGGGAAGAGACCCAGTACTTC.